This passage covers 30 T cell receptor beta chains from one sample sequenced in a study of T cells in localized non-small cell lung cancer. TCRdb's table, derived via immunoSEQ multiplex PCR, lists solely in-frame clones and lacks some. Of tens of thousands of clones in the sample, roughly 90% were seen once. Sequenced material: peripheral blood, taken before any cancer treatment. Receptor source: a woman aged 35-75 years with stage I lung adenocarcinoma.

This clone was seen a single time. J is TRBJ1-1 and V is TRBV19; weak D call: TRBD1 (5 bases). In germline, CDR1 is LNHDA, CDR2 SQIVND (reference sequence). This CDR3 contains 13 residues. The V end was cut by 6 bases, the J end by 0 bases, with 8 bases between. The CDR3 protein is CASSEQVNTEAFF. The CDR3 nucleotides are TGTGCCAGTAGCGAACAGGTGAACACTGAAGCTTTCTTT.

In its sample, this clone was seen a few times. The V and J genes are TRBV5-1 and TRBJ1-1; TRBD1 matches 9 bases. J gave up 5 bases and V 2 bases, and 7 bases lay outside the gene matches. Germline-derived CDR1 and CDR2 are SGHRS and YFSETQ. The CDR3 has 15 residues. This chain's CDR3 is CASSFGQGTGTEAFF. The CDR3 DNA sequence: TGCGCCAGCAGCTTCGGACAGGGGACAGGGACTGAAGCTTTCTTT.

This clone was detected once. The V gene is TRBV19, the J gene TRBJ1-5; D remains ambiguous. Germline V gene data show CDR1 as LNHDA and CDR2 as SQIVND (reference sequence). This CDR3 contains 13 residues. Trimming shortened V by 3 bases and J by 3 bases, and 6 bases separated the two germline ends. The CDR3 DNA reads as TGTGCCAGTAGTATCGCACACAATCAGCCCCAGCATTTT. Residues: CASSIAHNQPQHF.

DNA of the CDR3: TGTGCCAGCAGTCTAGGACGGGGGGCGGTTTTAAGGACAGATACGCAGTATTTT. Its translation: CASSLGRGAVLRTDTQYF. The rearrangement links TRBV5-5 to TRBJ2-3; the D gene is possibly TRBD2 (7 bases). From germline, CDR1 is SGHKS and CDR2 YYEKEE (reference sequence). This CDR3 region has 18 residues. V lost 5 bases to trimming and J lost 3 bases, with 25 bases between them.

The V gene is TRBV5-1, the J gene TRBJ2-5; 13 nucleotides align to TRBD2. Germline values: CDR1 SGHRS, CDR2 YFSETQ. The V and J ends lost 4 bases and 4 bases, in that order; junction bases with no gene match: 10. CDR3 length equals 17 residues. DNA of the CDR3: TGCGCCAGCAGCCCCGGGACTAGCGGGGCGTCTTTAGAGACCCAGTACTTC. Encoded protein: CASSPGTSGASLETQYF.

J is TRBJ2-4 and V is TRBV20-1; D not resolved. V dropped 3 bases and J dropped 8 bases, with 8 bases sitting between them. The CDR3 contains 11 residues. The germline CDR1 and CDR2 sequences are DFQATT and SNEGSKA (reference sequence). The CDR3, as DNA: TGCAGTGCTAGGCCCGAAGACATTCAGTACTTC. This encodes CSARPEDIQYF.

This clone showed up just once. The V gene is TRBV13, the J gene TRBJ1-1, with 7 positions matching TRBD1. Germline CDR1 reads PRHDT; CDR2 reads FYEKMQ (reference sequence). Trimming cost V 6 bases and J 4 bases; bases outside gene matches: 11. This CDR3 is built from 15 residues. CDR3 region: CASSPNRGPSTEAFF. CDR3 in DNA: TGTGCCAGCAGTCCGAACAGGGGACCGAGCACTGAAGCTTTCTTT.

The V gene is TRBV7-9, the J gene TRBJ2-7, with 7 bases that match TRBD1. Germline V gene lookup returns CDR1 SEHNR and CDR2 FQNEAQ (reference sequence). Unmatched junction bases numbered 5, after V lost 3 bases and J lost 3 bases. The CDR3 has 14 amino acids. For the CDR3, the DNA is TGTGCCAGCAGCTTGAGACGACAGGGCTACGAGCAGTACTTC. Translation gives CASSLRRQGYEQYF.

This clone was observed once. V gene TRBV28 combines with J gene TRBJ2-1; D gene ambiguous. The CDR3 loop spans 15 amino acids. The germline gives CDR1 MDHEN, CDR2 SYDVKM. V shed 7 bases and J shed 5 bases, with 18 bases lying between them. CDR3 sequence reads: CASTPPEGGDNEQFF. In DNA form, the CDR3 reads TGTGCCAGCACTCCCCCCGAAGGTGGTGACAATGAGCAGTTCTTC. Complete variable domain (other parts from reference TRBV28 and TRBJ2-1): DVKVTQSSRYLVKRTGEKVFLECVQDMDHENMFWYRQDPGLGLRLIYFSYDVKMKEKGDIPEGYSVSREKKERFSLILESASTNQTSMYLCASTPPEGGDNEQFFGPGTRLTVL.

The J gene is TRBJ2-1, the V gene TRBV6-5; D gene unclear. The CDR3 loop spans 14 amino acids. Germline V gene sequence: CDR1 MNHEY, CDR2 SVGAGI. The V end lost 0 bases, the J end lost 1 base, and 4 bases lay between the germline ends. In DNA, the CDR3 is TGTGCCAGCAGTTACTCTGGTTCCTACAATGAGCAGTTCTTC. Protein sequence: CASSYSGSYNEQFF.

The rearrangement uses TRBV7-2 and TRBJ1-1; D is unresolved. The CDR3 totals 13 residues. CDR1 and CDR2 (germline): SGHTA, FQGNSA. Trimming removed 5 bases from V and 4 bases from J, with 11 bases in between. The CDR3 DNA reads as TGTGCCAGCAGCCCCCGATCGGGCACTGAAGCTTTCTTT. Translated: CASSPRSGTEAFF.

J is TRBJ2-7 and V is TRBV6-5; possible D gene TRBD2, 6 bases. The V gene's germline CDR1 is MNHEY and CDR2 SVGAGI. Trimming removed 8 bases from V and 1 base from J, with 12 bases in between. The CDR3 has 13 amino acids. The CDR3 spells CASGGAPSYEQYF. The CDR3 nucleotides are TGTGCCAGCGGCGGGGCGCCGTCCTACGAGCAGTACTTC.

V gene TRBV9 combines with J gene TRBJ1-4; D not resolved. V lost 0 bases and J lost 6, with 9 bases in between. Looked up from germline, CDR1 is SGDLS and CDR2 is YYNGEE. The CDR3 covers 14 residues. The CDR3: CASSVEPGDEKLFF. The CDR3 nucleotides are TGTGCCAGCAGCGTAGAGCCCGGGGATGAAAAACTGTTTTTT.

The V call is TRBV9, the J call TRBJ2-1; 11 positions agree with TRBD2. The CDR3 runs to 17 residues. The V gene's germline CDR1 is SGDLS and CDR2 YYNGEE. V lost 4 bases, J lost 7 bases, and 13 bases stayed unmatched. DNA of the CDR3: TGTGCCAGCAGCTCCTCCCCGACTAGCGGGATATTTAATGAGCAGTTCTTC. It specifies CASSSSPTSGIFNEQFF.

This chain joins TRBV29-1 and TRBJ1-2; D uncertain. Germline lookup yields CDR1 SQVTM and CDR2 ANQGSEA. This CDR3 contains 13 residues. V was clipped by 7 bases and J by 4 bases, with 16 bases between them. Here the CDR3 DNA reads TGCAGCGCTGGCACGTTAGGGCCCTATGGCTACACCTTC. Amino acids: CSAGTLGPYGYTF.

The chain is built from TRBV28 and TRBJ1-1; D is unclear. The germline CDR1 and CDR2 sequences are MDHEN and SYDVKM. The CDR3 loop spans 15 amino acids. V shed 7 bases and J shed 1 base, with 16 bases lying between them. CDR3: CASTLGGPGNTEAFF. The CDR3 coding sequence is TGTGCCAGCACCCTCGGAGGCCCCGGGAACACTGAAGCTTTCTTT.

The chain links TRBV19 to TRBJ1-5, with TRBD1 identical over 7 bases. Germline assignment: CDR1 LNHDA and CDR2 SQIVND (reference sequence). V lost 5 bases, J lost 1 base, and 5 bases stayed unmatched. CDR3 length: 15 residues. The CDR3 DNA reads TGTGCCAGTAGTCCCGGGGACAGAAGCAATCAGCCCCAGCATTTT. Translated: CASSPGDRSNQPQHF.

For the CDR3, the DNA is TGTGCCAGCAAGGGGACAGGGTCGATCGACACCGGGGAGCTGTTTTTT. As protein: CASKGTGSIDTGELFF. The chain is built from TRBV2 and TRBJ2-2, with 9 bases lining up with TRBD1. The CDR3 spans 16 residues. Germline assignment: CDR1 SNHLY and CDR2 FYNNEI. Trimming cost V 7 bases and J 3 bases; bases outside gene matches: 9.

The rearrangement uses TRBV6-5 and TRBJ2-7; D uncertain. The V end lost 0 bases, the J end lost 3 bases, and 12 bases lay between the germline ends. There are 15 residues in the CDR3. Germline V gene lookup returns CDR1 MNHEY and CDR2 SVGAGI. Written as DNA, the CDR3 is TGTGCCAGCAGTTACTCTTCCGGAGCGTACTACGAGCAGTACTTC. Amino acid sequence: CASSYSSGAYYEQYF.

The rearrangement links TRBV4-2 to TRBJ1-5; D is unclear. The CDR3 runs 16 residues. The V end lost 1 base, the J end lost 0 bases, and 10 bases lay between the germline ends. Germline V gene data show CDR1 as LGHNA and CDR2 as YNFKEQ. CDR3 bases: TGTGCCAGCAGCCAAGGGTCCCTGGATAGCAATCAGCCCCAGCATTTT. It translates to CASSQGSLDSNQPQHF.

This clone was recorded once. The chain couples TRBV7-3 to TRBJ2-2; possibly TRBD1 for D (6 bases). The CDR3 has 13 residues. Germline V CDR1 and CDR2: SGHTA, FQGTGA. With 4 bases removed from V and 6 bases from J, the gap between germline ends came to 9 bases. The DNA of the CDR3 is TGTGCCAGCAGCTCCCGACAGGCCGGGGAGCTGTTTTTT. It is translated as CASSSRQAGELFF.

The chain combines TRBV6-5 with TRBJ2-6; no firm D call. This CDR3 is built from 16 residues. Trimming removed 4 bases at V and 1 base at J, with 11 bases between. Germline V gene lookup returns CDR1 MNHEY and CDR2 SVGAGI. The CDR3 spells CASSSATESGANVLTF. The CDR3 DNA reads as TGTGCCAGCAGTTCGGCGACGGAGTCTGGGGCCAACGTCCTGACTTTC.

Here the CDR3 reads CASSPQLAGGQETQYF. In DNA form, the CDR3 reads TGTGCCAGCTCACCTCAACTAGCGGGGGGACAAGAGACCCAGTACTTC. The rearrangement links TRBV18 to TRBJ2-5; 12 bases match TRBD2. The CDR3 length is 16 residues. Looked up from germline, CDR1 is KGHSH and CDR2 is LQKENI. Unmatched junction bases numbered 4, after V lost 3 bases and J lost 2 bases. Drawing the rest from reference TRBV18 and TRBJ2-5, the complete variable domain is NAGVMQNPRHLVRRRGQEARLRCSPMKGHSHVYWYRQLPEEGLKFMVYLQKENIIDESGMPKERFSAEFPKEGPSILRIQQVVRGDSAAYFCASSPQLAGGQETQYFGPGTRLLVL.

The chain recombines TRBV7-3 with TRBJ2-7; 13 nucleotides match TRBD2. J was trimmed by 0 bases and V by 1 base; bases with no gene match: 15. Germline V CDR1 and CDR2: SGHTA, FQGTGA. This CDR3 contains 21 residues. As DNA, the CDR3 is TGTGCCAGCAGCTTAAATTACATTACTAGCGGGGGGGAAACCAACTCCTACGAGCAGTACTTC. This gives the protein CASSLNYITSGGETNSYEQYF.

The table lists this clone with a count of one. V gene TRBV12-2 combines with J gene TRBJ1-4. TRBV12-2 is deemed a pseudogene. This CDR3 is built from 16 residues. CDR3 region: CASRLRGLPPGEKLFF. The DNA for the CDR3 is TGTGCAAGTCGCTTAAGGGGACTCCCTCCCGGTGAAAAACTGTTTTTT.

This clone was seen just once. CDR3 sequence (DNA): TGTGCCAGCAGCTATGGGACTAGCGGGCCCCTCTCCTACAATGAGCAGTTCTTC. It yields the protein CASSYGTSGPLSYNEQFF. The chain links TRBV11-2 to TRBJ2-1, with TRBD2 identical over 12 bases. CDR3 length: 18 amino acids. Germline-derived CDR1 and CDR2 are SGHAT and FQNNGV. The V gene end was trimmed by 4 bases and the J gene end by 0 bases; junction bases not matched to a gene: 7. The whole variable domain, filled in from reference TRBV11-2 and TRBJ2-1, reads EAGVAQSPRYKIIEKRQSVAFWCNPISGHATLYWYQQILGQGPKLLIQFQNNGVVDDSQLPKDRFSAERLKGVDSTLKIQPAKLEDSAVYLCASSYGTSGPLSYNEQFFGPGTRLTVL.

The chain links TRBV28 to TRBJ2-7, with TRBD1 matching 7 bases. Per the germline V gene, CDR1 is MDHEN and CDR2 is SYDVKM. Unmatched junction bases numbered 12, after V lost 6 bases and J lost 1 base. The length of the CDR3 is 16 residues. The CDR3 coding sequence is TGTGCCAGCAGACGACCTTGGGACAGCCCGTCCTACGAGCAGTACTTC. Translated, it gives CASRRPWDSPSYEQYF.

The chain has TRBV7-6 and TRBJ2-1; the D gene is possibly TRBD2 (6 bases). The ends were cut back, 3 bases at V and 4 bases at J, with 13 bases in the middle. This CDR3 contains 15 residues. CDR1 is SGHVS, CDR2 FNYEAQ, per germline. CDR3 amino acids: CASSFFLSGYNEQFF. The CDR3 DNA follows: TGTGCCAGCAGCTTTTTTCTTAGCGGATACAATGAGCAGTTCTTC.

The J gene is TRBJ2-7, the V gene TRBV6-6; D uncertain. V was trimmed by 7 bases and J by 3 bases, leaving 16 bases between them. The V gene's germline CDR1 is MNHNY and CDR2 SVGAGI (reference sequence). The CDR3 is made up of 14 amino acids. The CDR3 nucleotides read TGTGCCAGCAAGAGCGAAGGAACTTTCTACGAGCAGTACTTC. Its translation: CASKSEGTFYEQYF.

About this clone: Other DNA sequences in the sample encode the same CDR3. The CDR3 DNA follows: TGTGCCAGCAGGAACCGGGACATTATTTCCCTCCACTTT. Its protein is CASRNRDIISLHF. This chain connects TRBV6-6 to TRBJ1-6; tentative D call: TRBD1 (6 bases). There are 13 residues in the CDR3. V lost 6 bases to trimming and J lost 14 bases, with 17 bases between them. The germline CDR1 and CDR2 sequences are MNHNY and SVGAGI (reference sequence).